This TCR beta chain came from a study of blood T cell repertoires in COVID-19. The overall study: Sites across the United States, Italy and Spain contributed samples from acute and convalescent COVID-19. Sources were T cells, B-cell-depleted T cells, or PBMCs; the material itself was cDNA or gDNA.

Per the original methods: Researchers report that nucleated cell counts were estimated from reference gene primer amplification. Sequencing was performed with immunoSEQ multiplex PCR; in TCRdb, only in-frame clones are kept and a portion is missing. Clone size and V and J calls were adopted from that table, with D and trimming inferred from the DNA. There are under 450,000 clones in the sample; around nine tenths occur only once, and just over 7% lies in the top ten. Between the trimmed V and J ends, which lost 0 bases and 2 bases, there was a span of 13 bases. The CDR3 spans 16 residues. The germline gives CDR1 LGHNA, CDR2 YSLEER.

The chain combines TRBV4-3 with TRBJ2-5; TRBD2 is a possible D gene (5 bases). This TCR was sampled from a woman aged 55-69 years with COVID-19, enrolled during active disease. The sequencing input was peripheral blood. The CDR3 region has the DNA TGCGCCAGCAGCCAAGATCTACGGAGAGGGCAAGAGACCCAGTACTTC. It specifies CASSQDLRRGQETQYF.